This T cell receptor beta chain was recovered during a study of blood T cell repertoires in COVID-19. The overall study: PBMCs, B-cell-depleted T cells, or T cells were the source of the cDNA or gDNA that made up the material.

CDR1 and CDR2 from the germline V gene are KGHSH and LQKENI. The CDR3 runs 12 residues. V was shortened by 3 bases and J by 3 bases, with 6 bases between the two germline ends. Original methodology: The assay estimated nucleated cells by amplifying reference gene primers. Some clones are missing from TCRdb's copy, which holds only in-frame ones; the method was immunoSEQ multiplex PCR. V and J calls and clone size come straight from that table; D and trimming were deduced from the DNA. The profile covers approximately 67,000 clones, with around nine tenths appearing a single time and approximately 20% taken by the ten largest.

The sample comprised peripheral blood. J is TRBJ2-7 and V is TRBV18, with D maybe TRBD2 (6 bases). The clonotype comes from an elderly woman with acute or convalescent COVID-19. The CDR3 loop reads CASSPGGYEQYF. The CDR3 region has the DNA TGTGCCAGCTCACCGGGGGGCTACGAGCAGTACTTC.